This entry describes one T cell receptor beta chain. Germline V CDR1 and CDR2: MNHEY, SVGAGI. The junction had 13 bases not matched to a gene; V was cut back by 6 bases and J by 12 bases. The CDR3 totals 15 residues. The data are from a study of chemoradiotherapy in HPV16-positive cancers. Study-wide background: Candidate HPV-specific T-cell clones and common TCR motifs came from functional assays in a couple of HPV16-positive patients.

The repertoire was sequenced with immunoSEQ multiplex PCR; TCRdb's copy has only in-frame clones and lacks some. Counted here are about 29,000 clones, roughly nine tenths occurring once; the ten biggest clones make up roughly a fifth. This material consisted of blood, taken from a patient who underwent chemoradiotherapy. The chain couples TRBV6-5 to TRBJ1-4; 10 nucleotides align to TRBD1. The sequence was obtained from a human donor with HPV-associated anogenital cancer. CDR3: CASRGITGTGAQLFF. The CDR3 nucleotides read TGTGCCAGCAGGGGGATTACCGGGACAGGGGCTCAACTGTTTTTT.